This paragraph reports one TCR beta chain. Per the germline V gene, CDR1 is SGDLS and CDR2 is YYNGEE. V lost 0 bases, J lost 4 bases, and 10 bases lay in between. The CDR3 sequence is 14 residues long. Treatment here: about 20 received Ad26.COV2.S at low or high dose, single or two shots; roughly five received placebo; per-sample allocation not given. Collection of the samples took place on day 63 after the first injection of vaccine or placebo. This sample is drawn from a study of Ad26.COV2.S vaccination and SARS-CoV-2 variants. Measured with immunoSEQ multiplex PCR; TCRdb has only the in-frame clones, and not every one. In the table there are some 340,000 clones, 70% to 90% of which are singletons.

This TCR derives from a person between 18 and 59 years old who received the Ad26.COV2.S COVID-19 vaccine or a placebo. The J gene is TRBJ1-2, the V gene TRBV9; maybe TRBD1 (5 bases). The source material was peripheral blood, sampled in a trial of Ad26.COV2.S vaccine versus placebo. CDR3: CASSVVGVGYGYTF. Written as DNA, the CDR3 is TGTGCCAGCAGCGTAGTAGGGGTGGGCTATGGCTACACCTTC. The variable domain in full, with the rest retrieved from reference TRBV9 and TRBJ1-2, is DSGVTQTPKHLITATGQRVTLRCSPRSGDLSVYWYQQSLDQGLQFLIQYYNGEERAKGNILERFSAQQFPDLHSELNLSSLELGDSALYFCASSVVGVGYGYTFGSGTRLTVV.